This TCR beta chain was found in a study of T cell responses to AZD1222 COVID-19 vaccine. Sequenced by immunoSEQ multiplex PCR; TCRdb stores in-frame clones only, minus some. The sample consists of over 130,000 clones, around 95% of them appearing once. Overall study findings and caveats: Dominant at 160-218 and 743-854, vaccine-associated CD4 TCRs also spanned spike. At study baseline, merely five or six AZD1222 recipients were seropositive.

V lost 3 bases to trimming and J lost 6 bases; unmatched junction nucleotides: 2. The V gene's germline CDR1 is SGHNT and CDR2 YYREEE (reference sequence). The length of the CDR3 is 15 residues. Of note for this clone: Its antigen is as yet unknown.

The source material was peripheral blood, sampled on day 0 of AZD1222 vaccination. The V and J genes are TRBV5-4 and TRBJ2-1; TRBD2 matches 14 bases. The clonotype comes from an adult in good health. This CDR3 is CASSSGLAGANEQFF. CDR3 nucleotides: TGTGCCAGCAGCTCGGGACTAGCGGGAGCCAATGAGCAGTTCTTC.